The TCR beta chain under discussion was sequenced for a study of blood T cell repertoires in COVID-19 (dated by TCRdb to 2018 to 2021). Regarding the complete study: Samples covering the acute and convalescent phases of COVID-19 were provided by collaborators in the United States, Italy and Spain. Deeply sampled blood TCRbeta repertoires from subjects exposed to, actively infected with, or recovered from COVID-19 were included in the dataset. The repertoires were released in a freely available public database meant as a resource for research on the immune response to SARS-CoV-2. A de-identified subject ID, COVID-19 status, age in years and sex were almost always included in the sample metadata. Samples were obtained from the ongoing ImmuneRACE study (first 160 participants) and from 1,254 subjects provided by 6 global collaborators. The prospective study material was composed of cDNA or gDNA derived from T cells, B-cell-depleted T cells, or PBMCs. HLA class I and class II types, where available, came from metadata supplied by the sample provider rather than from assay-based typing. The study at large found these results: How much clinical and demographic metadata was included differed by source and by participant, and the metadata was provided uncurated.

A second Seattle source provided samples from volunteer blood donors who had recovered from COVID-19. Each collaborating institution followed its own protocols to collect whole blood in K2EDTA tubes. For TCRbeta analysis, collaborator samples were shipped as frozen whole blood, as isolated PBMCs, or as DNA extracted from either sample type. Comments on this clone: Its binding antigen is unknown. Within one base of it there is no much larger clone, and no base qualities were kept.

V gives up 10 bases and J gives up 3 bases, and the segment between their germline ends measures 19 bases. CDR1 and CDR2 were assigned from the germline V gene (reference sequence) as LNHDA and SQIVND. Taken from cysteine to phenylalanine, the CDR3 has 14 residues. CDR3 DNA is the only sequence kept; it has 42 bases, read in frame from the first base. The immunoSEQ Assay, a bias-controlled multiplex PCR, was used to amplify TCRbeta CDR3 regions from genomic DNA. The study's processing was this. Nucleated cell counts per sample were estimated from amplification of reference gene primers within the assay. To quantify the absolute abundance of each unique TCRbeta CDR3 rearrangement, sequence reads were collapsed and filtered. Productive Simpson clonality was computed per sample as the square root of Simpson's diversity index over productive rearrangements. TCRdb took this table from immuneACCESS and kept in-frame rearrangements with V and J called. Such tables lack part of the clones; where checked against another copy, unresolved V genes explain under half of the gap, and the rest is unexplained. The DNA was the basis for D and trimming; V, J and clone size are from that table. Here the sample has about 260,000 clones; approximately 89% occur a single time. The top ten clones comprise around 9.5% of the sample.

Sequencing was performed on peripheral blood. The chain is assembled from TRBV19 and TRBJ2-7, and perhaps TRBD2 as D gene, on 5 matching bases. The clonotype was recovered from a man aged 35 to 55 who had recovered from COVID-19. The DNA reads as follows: TGTGCCACCCGTCCGGATCGGACTCTCTACGAGCAGTACTTC. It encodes CATRPDRTLYEQYF.